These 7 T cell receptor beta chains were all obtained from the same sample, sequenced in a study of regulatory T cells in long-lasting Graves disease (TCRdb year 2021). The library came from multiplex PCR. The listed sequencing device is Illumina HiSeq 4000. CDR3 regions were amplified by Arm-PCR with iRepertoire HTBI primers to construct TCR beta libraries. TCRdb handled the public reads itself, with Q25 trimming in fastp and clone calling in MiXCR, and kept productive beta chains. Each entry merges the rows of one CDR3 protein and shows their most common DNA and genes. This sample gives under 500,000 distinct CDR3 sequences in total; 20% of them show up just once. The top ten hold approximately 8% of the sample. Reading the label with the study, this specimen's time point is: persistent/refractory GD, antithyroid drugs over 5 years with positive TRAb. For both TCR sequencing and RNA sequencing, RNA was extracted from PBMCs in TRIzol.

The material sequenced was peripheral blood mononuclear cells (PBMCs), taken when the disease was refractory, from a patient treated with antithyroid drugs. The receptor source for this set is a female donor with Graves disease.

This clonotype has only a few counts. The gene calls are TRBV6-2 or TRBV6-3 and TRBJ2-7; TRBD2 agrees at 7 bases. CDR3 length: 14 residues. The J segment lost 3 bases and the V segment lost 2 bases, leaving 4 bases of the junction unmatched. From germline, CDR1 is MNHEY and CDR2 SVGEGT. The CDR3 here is CASSYPAGFYEQYF. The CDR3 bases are TGTGCCAGCAGTTACCCAGCGGGGTTCTACGAGCAGTACTTC.

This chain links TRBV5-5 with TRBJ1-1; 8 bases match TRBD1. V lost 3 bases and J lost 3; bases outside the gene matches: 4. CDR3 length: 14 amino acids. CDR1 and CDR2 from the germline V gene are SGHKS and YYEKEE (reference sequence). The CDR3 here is CASSSPTGDTEAFF. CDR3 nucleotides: TGTGCCAGCAGCTCCCCGACAGGGGACACTGAAGCTTTCTTT.

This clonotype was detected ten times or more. The CDR3 DNA is TGTGCCTGGAGGTTGAGGGGGCGGATCACTGAAGCTTTCTTT. Protein sequence: CAWRLRGRITEAFF. The chain is built from TRBV30 and TRBJ1-1; 7 nucleotides match TRBD1. V shed 3 bases, J shed 4 bases, and the junction held 8 bases outside the gene matches. The CDR3 has 14 residues. CDR1 GTSNPN and CDR2 SVGIG come from the germline V gene (reference sequence).

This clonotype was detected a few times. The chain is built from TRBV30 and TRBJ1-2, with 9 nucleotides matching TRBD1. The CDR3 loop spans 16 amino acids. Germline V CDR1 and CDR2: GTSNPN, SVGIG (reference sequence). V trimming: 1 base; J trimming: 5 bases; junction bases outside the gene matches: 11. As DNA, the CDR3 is TGTGCCTGGAGTGGTGGGACAGGGCTATCGGGGTATGGCTACACCTTC. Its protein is CAWSGGTGLSGYGYTF.

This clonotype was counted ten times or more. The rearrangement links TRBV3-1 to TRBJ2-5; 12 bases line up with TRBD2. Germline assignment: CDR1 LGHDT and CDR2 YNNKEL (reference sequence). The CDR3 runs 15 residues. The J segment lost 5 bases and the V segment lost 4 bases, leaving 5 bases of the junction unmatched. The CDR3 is CASSRTSGIGETQYF. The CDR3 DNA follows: TGTGCCAGCAGCCGGACTAGCGGGATTGGGGAGACCCAGTACTTC.

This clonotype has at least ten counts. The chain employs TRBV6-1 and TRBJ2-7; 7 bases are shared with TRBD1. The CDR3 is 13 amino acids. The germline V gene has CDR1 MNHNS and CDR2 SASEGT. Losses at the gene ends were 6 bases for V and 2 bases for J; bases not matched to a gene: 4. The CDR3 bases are TGTGCCAGCAGGACCGACAGGGCCTACGAGCAGTACTTC. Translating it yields CASRTDRAYEQYF.

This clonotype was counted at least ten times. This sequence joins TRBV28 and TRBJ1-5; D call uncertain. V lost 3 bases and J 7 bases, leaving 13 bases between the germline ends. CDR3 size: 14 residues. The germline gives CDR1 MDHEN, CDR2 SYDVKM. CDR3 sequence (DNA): TGTGCCAGCAGTTTGAGGGAGTTGTCGCAGCCCCAGCATTTT. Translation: CASSLRELSQPQHF. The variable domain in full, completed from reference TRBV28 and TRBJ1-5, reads DVKVTQSSRYLVKRTGEKVFLECVQDMDHENMFWYRQDPGLGLRLIYFSYDVKMKEKGDIPEGYSVSREKKERFSLILESASTNQTSMYLCASSLRELSQPQHFGDGTRLSIL.